The 12 T cell receptor beta chains listed next were all sequenced from one sample in a study of T cells after yellow fever vaccination. TCRdb analysed the 5' RACE reads with MiXCR anew, one entry per CDR3 protein. The table shows approximately 300,000 distinct CDR3 sequences, with 6.8% occurring only once. The specimen comprised PBMCs, sampled roughly 47 days after the first yellow fever vaccination. These receptor sequences come from a man younger than 35 who received the YFV17D yellow fever vaccine.

As regards this clonotype: An end of the junction does not agree with germline; a read error may underlie this. This chain joins TRBV5-6 and TRBJ2-1, with D possibly called TRBD1 or TRBD2 (5 bases each). Germline V lookup: CDR1 SGHDT, CDR2 YYEEEE. This CDR3 is 14 amino acids long. CDR3 residues: CASSPGTNYYEQFF. CDR3 nucleotides: TGTGCCAGCAGCCCCGGGACGAACTACTATGAGCAGTTCTTC.

The chain uses TRBV6-5 and TRBJ1-2; D perhaps matches TRBD1 (6 bases). The CDR3 loop spans 12 amino acids. V gave up 7 bases and J gave up 4 bases, with 10 bases separating them. Germline V gene data show CDR1 as MNHEY and CDR2 as SVGAGI. CDR3 loop: CASMGASYGYTF. The CDR3 DNA reads as TGTGCCAGCATGGGGGCGTCCTATGGCTACACCTTC.

J is TRBJ2-1 and V is TRBV5-1; TRBD2 is a possible D gene (5 bases). Germline lookup yields CDR1 SGHRS and CDR2 YFSETQ. The V end lost 6 bases, the J end lost 1 base, and 14 bases lay between the germline ends. The CDR3 spans 15 residues. DNA of the CDR3: TGCGCCAGCATTCTTACTCCGGGGTCCTACAATGAGCAGTTCTTC. This encodes CASILTPGSYNEQFF.

This clonotype has just a few counts. V is TRBV27 and J is TRBJ2-7, with D possibly TRBD2 on 6 matching bases. Trimming took 8 bases from V and 3 from J, leaving 20 bases between them. The V gene's germline CDR1 is MNHEY and CDR2 SMNVEV (reference sequence). CDR3 length: 15 residues. The CDR3 loop is CASAGRGFKGYEQYF. As DNA, the CDR3 is TGTGCCAGCGCGGGGCGGGGATTTAAGGGCTACGAGCAGTACTTC.

This clonotype has just a few counts. This chain connects TRBV12-3 or TRBV12-4 to TRBJ1-5; 9 bases fit TRBD1. This CDR3 spans 15 amino acids. With V trimmed by 3 bases and J by 5 bases, 5 bases remained unmatched. CDR3 sequence reads: CASSLGTGYHQPQHF. In nucleotides, the CDR3 is TGTGCCAGCAGTTTGGGGACAGGGTATCATCAGCCCCAGCATTTT.

CDR3 in amino acids: CASSQRVNQPQHF. The CDR3 DNA sequence: TGCGCCAGCAGCCAACGCGTCAATCAGCCCCAGCATTTT. The chain has TRBV4-1 and TRBJ1-5; unclear D gene. Germline-derived CDR1 and CDR2 are MGHRA and YSYEKL. This CDR3 is built from 13 residues. V shed 2 bases and J shed 3 bases, with 5 bases lying between them.

In this sample, this clonotype turned up a few times. The chain has TRBV4-1 and TRBJ2-3, with TRBD2 identical over 7 bases. Germline CDR1 and CDR2: MGHRA and YSYEKL. This CDR3 region has 17 residues. V shed 0 bases, J shed 2 bases, and the junction held 8 bases outside the gene matches. The DNA of the CDR3 is TGCGCCAGCAGCCAAGAGGGGGGGGGATCACTCACAGATACGCAGTATTTT. It translates to CASSQEGGGSLTDTQYF.

The chain employs TRBV29-1 and TRBJ1-4, with 8 nucleotides matching TRBD1. Germline-derived CDR1 and CDR2 are SQVTM and ANQGSEA. Germline trimming cut 7 bases from V and 8 bases from J; bases unmatched to any gene: 12. This CDR3 comprises 14 residues. The CDR3 spells CSANTDRASEKLFF. The CDR3 DNA sequence: TGCAGCGCCAACACGGACAGGGCTTCAGAAAAACTGTTTTTT. Together with reference TRBV29-1 and TRBJ1-4, the CDR3 gives the full variable domain: SAVISQKPSRDICQRGTSLTIQCQVDSQVTMMFWYRQQPGQSLTLIATANQGSEATYESGFVIDKFPISRPNLTFSTLTVSNMSPEDSSIYLCSANTDRASEKLFFGSGTQLSVL.

In its sample, this clonotype was seen many times. This rearrangement joins TRBV25-1 to TRBJ2-3; TRBD2 aligns across 7 bases. V lost 3 bases, J lost 10 bases, and 10 bases stayed unmatched. CDR3 length: 14 amino acids. Germline lookup yields CDR1 MGHDK and CDR2 SYGVNS. The CDR3 DNA is TGTGCCAGCAGTGAGGCCCTTTCAGGGAGGGCGCAGTATTTT. Amino acids: CASSEALSGRAQYF. The entire variable domain, with the rest obtained from reference TRBV25-1 and TRBJ2-3, is as follows: EADIYQTPRYLVIGTGKKITLECSQTMGHDKMYWYQQDPGMELHLIHYSYGVNSTEKGDLSSESTVSRIRTEHFPLTLESARPSHTSQYLCASSEALSGRAQYFGPGTRLTVL.

This clonotype has a handful of counts. In DNA form, the CDR3 reads TGCAGTGCCCTGGACAGGGCAGGTGGCTACACCTTC. Residues: CSALDRAGGYTF. This sequence joins TRBV20-1 and TRBJ1-2, with TRBD1 matching over 8 bases. Per the germline V gene, CDR1 is DFQATT and CDR2 is SNEGSKA (reference sequence). The CDR3 is made up of 12 amino acids. The ends lost 6 bases at V and 7 bases at J; junction bases unmatched: 7.

This clonotype was seen a handful of times. The V gene is TRBV29-1, the J gene TRBJ1-2; tentative D call: TRBD1 (5 bases). The CDR3 loop spans 13 amino acids. The germline V gene encodes CDR1 SQVTM and CDR2 ANQGSEA. The V and J ends lost 6 bases and 4 bases respectively, with 15 bases between them. The CDR3, as DNA: TGCAGCGTCGGGGAGGGGACGGGCTATGGCTACACCTTC. Its protein is CSVGEGTGYGYTF.

The chain combines TRBV7-9 with TRBJ1-6; TRBD1 is a possible D gene (5 bases). The CDR3 has 15 amino acids. Per germline, CDR1 SEHNR and CDR2 FQNEAQ (reference sequence). Trimming removed 5 bases at V and 6 bases at J, with 14 bases between. CDR3 sequence reads: CASSKGLGGNSPLHF. The CDR3 bases are TGTGCCAGCAGCAAGGGACTTGGGGGTAATTCACCCCTCCACTTT.